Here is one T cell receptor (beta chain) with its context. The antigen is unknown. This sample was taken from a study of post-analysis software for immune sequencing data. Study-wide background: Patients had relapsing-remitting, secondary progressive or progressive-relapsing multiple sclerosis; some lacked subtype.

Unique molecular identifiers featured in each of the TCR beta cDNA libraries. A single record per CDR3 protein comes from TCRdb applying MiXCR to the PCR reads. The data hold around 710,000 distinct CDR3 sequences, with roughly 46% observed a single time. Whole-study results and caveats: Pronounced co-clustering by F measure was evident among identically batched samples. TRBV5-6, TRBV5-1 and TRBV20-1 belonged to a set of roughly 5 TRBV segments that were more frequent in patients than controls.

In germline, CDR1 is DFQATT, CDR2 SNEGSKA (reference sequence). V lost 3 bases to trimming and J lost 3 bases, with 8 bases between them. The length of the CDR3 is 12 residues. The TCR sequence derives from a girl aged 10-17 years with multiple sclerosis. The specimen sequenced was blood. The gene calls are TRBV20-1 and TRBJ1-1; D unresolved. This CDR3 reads CSARGMDTEAFF. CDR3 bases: TGCAGTGCTAGGGGGATGGACACTGAAGCTTTCTTT.